The rows below give T cell receptor beta chains drawn from one sample of a study of blood T cell repertoires in COVID-19. Repertoires were generated with immunoSEQ multiplex PCR, while TCRdb's copy carries only in-frame clones and drops some. The table shows under 65,000 clones, with about 81% occurring only once. The sample consisted of peripheral blood. The source of these receptors is a man in his sixties with COVID-19, enrolled during active disease. The CDR3 runs from the conserved cysteine through the conserved F or W. A D gene is named only where the DNA matches it firmly. Not all rows give a size; the values are once, few, many and, for expanded clones, a class.

j_gene	abundance	d_gene	v_gene	CDR3nt	CDR3aa
TRBJ1-2	-	-	TRBV11-2	TGTGCCAGCAGCTTAGGGAGCTATGGCTACACCTTC	CASSLGSYGYTF
TRBJ2-1	-	-	TRBV10-3	TGTGCCATCACGTGGGACGGAGGGCTGAATGAGCAGTTCTTC	CAITWDGGLNEQFF
TRBJ1-1	-	TRBD1	TRBV6-2/TRBV6-3	TGTGCCAGCAGTTACTGGACCGGGACAGGGCAGAACACTGAAGCTTTCTTT	CASSYWTGTGQNTEAFF
TRBJ2-3	-	TRBD2	TRBV6-5	TGTGCCAGCAGCTCTCCTAGCGGGGAAACAGATACGCAGTATTTT	CASSSPSGETDTQYF
TRBJ1-6	-	-	TRBV15	TGTGCCACCAGCAGAAAACGGCAGACTGGGAATTCACCCCTCCACTTT	CATSRKRQTGNSPLHF
TRBJ1-3	-	-	TRBV11-2	TGTGCCAGCAGCTTTATCGGGGACTCAGGAAACACCATATATTTT	CASSFIGDSGNTIYF
TRBJ2-2	few	TRBD1	TRBV19	TGTGCCAGCGATGTAGGACAGGGATGGACCGGGGAGCTGTTTTTT	CASDVGQGWTGELFF
TRBJ2-3	-	TRBD1	TRBV6-1	TGTGCCAGCAGTGAAAGGGACAGGGGGGTAGATACGCAGTATTTT	CASSERDRGVDTQYF
TRBJ2-3	-	TRBD2	TRBV19	TGTGCCAGTAGTCACGGACTAGCGGGGGGCTCTAGCACAGATACGCAGTATTTT	CASSHGLAGGSSTDTQYF
TRBJ1-2	-	-	TRBV5-4	TGTGCCAGCAGCCTTTCCGACAGGCCAGACTATGGCTACACCTTC	CASSLSDRPDYGYTF
TRBJ2-7	-	-	TRBV18	TGTGCCAGCTCACCCTATGGTCCCGGGACTCCTCGAGACTACGAGCAGTACTTC	CASSPYGPGTPRDYEQYF
TRBJ2-7	-	TRBD2	TRBV7-8	TGTGCCAGCAGCCTGGGACTAGCGGTCTACGAGCAGTACTTC	CASSLGLAVYEQYF
TRBJ1-5	-	TRBD1	TRBV18	TGTGCCAGCTCACCACAAAGGGTTCGACAGGGTGGCCAGCCCCAGCATTTT	CASSPQRVRQGGQPQHF
TRBJ2-1	-	TRBD2	TRBV5-6	TGTGCCAGCAGCGTGGGACTAGCGGGGGTATCCTACAATGAGCAGTTCTTC	CASSVGLAGVSYNEQFF
TRBJ2-7	-	-	TRBV6-5	TGTGCCAGCGGGGTGGAGGCAAAATCCTACGAGCAGTACTTC	CASGVEAKSYEQYF
TRBJ1-4	-	-	TRBV6-6	TGTGCCAGCACCCCCGGGATTACAACTAATGAAAAACTGTTTTTT	CASTPGITTNEKLFF
TRBJ2-7	-	TRBD1	TRBV5-8	TGTGCCAGCAGCAGGGACAGGCATCCTTCCTACGAGCAGTACTTC	CASSRDRHPSYEQYF
TRBJ2-7	-	-	TRBV30	TGTGCCTGGAGTGGAATGGCGGGGAGCACCTACGAGCAGTACTTC	CAWSGMAGSTYEQYF
TRBJ2-3	-	-	TRBV5-8	TGTGCCAGCATCGAGAGTGGTTCGGATACGCAGTATTTT	CASIESGSDTQYF
TRBJ2-7	-	TRBD2	TRBV2	TGTGCCAGCAGTGAAGGGGGACTAGCGGGAGATGAGCAGTACTTC	CASSEGGLAGDEQYF
TRBJ2-7	-	TRBD1	TRBV2	TGTGCCAGCAGTGGGAGACAGGGGTGGTACGAGCAGTACTTC	CASSGRQGWYEQYF
TRBJ1-2	-	TRBD1	TRBV19	TGTGCCAGTAGTGAATACAGGGGGCAGTCTTTTGGCTACACCTTC	CASSEYRGQSFGYTF
TRBJ2-7	-	-	TRBV18	TGTGCCAGCTCACCACCGGGGCAGGGGTGGTCCTACGAGCAGTACTTC	CASSPPGQGWSYEQYF
TRBJ2-7	-	-	TRBV21-1	TGTGCCAGCTTCGGGATACGTTTTCTCGAGCAGTACTTC	CASFGIRFLEQYF
TRBJ2-7	-	TRBD2	TRBV11-3	TGTGCCAGCAGCCGGGGGACTAGCAACGAGCAGTACTTC	CASSRGTSNEQYF
TRBJ2-7	-	-	TRBV5-1	TGCGCCAGCAGCCTCCAGACAGGTTCCTACGAGCAGTACTTC	CASSLQTGSYEQYF
TRBJ2-7	-	TRBD1	TRBV6-1	TGTGCCAGCAGTGAAGCCTTAGGACAGGTCTACGAGCAGTACTTC	CASSEALGQVYEQYF
TRBJ2-1	-	TRBD2	TRBV14	TGTGCCAGCAACTCATTCGCACTAGCGGGCTCCAATGAGCAGTTCTTC	CASNSFALAGSNEQFF
TRBJ2-7	-	TRBD2	TRBV5-4	TGTGCCAGCAGCTTTGGGGGACTAGGGGGAAGGGAGCAGTACTTC	CASSFGGLGGREQYF
TRBJ2-7	-	TRBD1	TRBV7-2	TGTGCCAGCAGTTACGACAGGGGGCTCGAGCAGTACTTC	CASSYDRGLEQYF
TRBJ1-2	-	-	TRBV2	TGTGCCAGCAGCTCGCAACCGACGGGACTCTACGGCGGCTACACCTTC	CASSSQPTGLYGGYTF
TRBJ1-5	-	-	TRBV6-2/TRBV6-3	TGTGCCAGCAGTTACGAATCGGATCAGCCCCAGCATTTT	CASSYESDQPQHF
TRBJ2-3	once	TRBD1	TRBV27	TGTGCCAGCAGTTTATCAGCGTCCGGGACAGGGTTGTTGTCCCTCGCAAGCACAGATACGCAGTATTTT	CASSLSASGTGLLSLASTDTQYF